These 8 T cell receptor beta chains share one sample of origin, sequenced in a study of human T cells and chemical hapten exposure. TCRdb ran MiXCR on the RACE reads and lists one entry per CDR3 protein. This repertoire shows 100,000 to 150,000 distinct CDR3 sequences, around 8.2% found once; its top ten account for 1.5% to 2%. Time point indicated: healthy volunteer bleed at 2 weeks. Sequencing started from total RNA isolated from unfractionated whole blood. The sequencing sample was made of whole blood. Receptor source: a male donor in good health. Some clones in this sample may be carry-over from other donors' samples.

The CDR3 loop is CSARTSETWYEQYF. The DNA of the CDR3 is TGCAGTGCTAGAACTAGTGAGACGTGGTACGAGCAGTACTTC. The chain combines TRBV20-1 with TRBJ2-7; D might be TRBD2 (5 bases). CDR1 is DFQATT and CDR2 is SNEGSKA in the germline V gene (reference sequence). The CDR3 has 14 residues. The V gene lost 2 bases and the J gene lost 4 bases, with 15 bases spanning the gap.

This chain connects TRBV20-1 to TRBJ2-7, with D unresolved. The CDR3 extends over 16 amino acids. Looked up from germline, CDR1 is DFQATT and CDR2 is SNEGSKA (reference sequence). V lost 0 bases to trimming and J lost 0 bases, with 15 bases between them. The CDR3 DNA is TGCAGTGCTAGAGATCCGGCTGCAGAGACCTCCTACGAGCAGTACTTC. Its protein is CSARDPAAETSYEQYF.

This clonotype was picked up a small number of times. The chain has TRBV5-1 and TRBJ1-4; possibly TRBD1 for D (6 bases). Between the trimmed V and J ends, which lost 4 bases and 7 bases, there was a span of 17 bases. This CDR3 is built from 15 residues. Germline loops: CDR1 SGHRS, CDR2 YFSETQ. Written as DNA, the CDR3 is TGCGCCAGCAGCCGGTTAGGGGGGCAGGGTGAAAAACTGTTTTTT. It codes for CASSRLGGQGEKLFF.

This clonotype showed up just a few times. CDR3 sequence reads: CASSLDSWGGFTYEQYF. The CDR3 bases are TGTGCCAGCAGTTTGGATAGTTGGGGAGGGTTTACGTACGAGCAGTACTTC. The genes are TRBV12-3 or TRBV12-4 and TRBJ2-7, with 7 nucleotides matching TRBD2. The CDR3 is made up of 17 amino acids. Trimming removed 3 bases from V and 4 bases from J; junction bases left unmatched: 15.

This clonotype was seen many times. This sequence joins TRBV3-1 and TRBJ1-1; D remains unclear. Germline values: CDR1 LGHDT, CDR2 YNNKEL (reference sequence). V lost 3 bases and J 2 bases, leaving 10 bases between the germline ends. The CDR3 runs 14 residues. CDR3 nucleotides: TGTGCCAGCAGCCACATTGCCGGAAACACTGAAGCTTTCTTT. As protein: CASSHIAGNTEAFF.

This clonotype occurred many times. One junction end disagrees with the germline gene, perhaps due to a read error. The V gene is TRBV5-1, the J gene TRBJ2-1; D unresolved. Germline V CDR1 and CDR2: SGHRS, YFSETQ. This CDR3 has 12 amino acids. The CDR3 protein is CASSLGSNEQFF. The CDR3 DNA follows: TGTGCCAGCAGTTTGGGAAGCAATGAGCAGTTCTTC.

This clonotype appeared many times. The genes are TRBV29-1 and TRBJ1-1; TRBD1 is a possible D gene (6 bases). V was pared by 7 bases and J by 5 bases, with 17 bases between. Germline V gene sequence: CDR1 SQVTM, CDR2 ANQGSEA. The CDR3 spans 13 residues. The CDR3 is CSASDRPGTEAFF. DNA of the CDR3: TGCAGCGCTTCTGACAGGCCGGGGACTGAAGCTTTCTTT.

This clonotype has ten or more counts. The CDR3 nucleotides read TGCAGCGTGGGGACATTATCCTATGGCTACACCTTC. It encodes CSVGTLSYGYTF. The rearrangement joins TRBV29-1 to TRBJ1-2; TRBD1 might be the D (6 bases). Germline V lookup: CDR1 SQVTM, CDR2 ANQGSEA. The CDR3 runs 12 residues. V lost 6 bases and J lost 4, with 12 bases in between.